The T cell receptor beta chain described here comes from a study of human T cells and chemical hapten exposure. Individual cDNA molecules (in the library) carried attached unique molecular identifiers. Source study methods: Sequenced samples showed a median of approximately 96,000 TCRs each, with counts running from roughly 23,000 to 700,000. TCRdb redid the calling of the RACE reads with MiXCR, one entry per CDR3 protein. TCRdb, not the original authors, processed these V and J calls. The sample lists about 80,000 distinct CDR3 sequences, around 9.3% seen once, with 1.7% in the top ten. The CDR3 consists of 13 residues. CDR1 and CDR2 (germline): LGHDT, YNNKEL (reference sequence). The V gene lost 3 bases and the J gene lost 9 bases, with 15 bases spanning the gap. Time point in this sample: healthy volunteer bleed at 6 weeks. From whole blood left unfractionated, total RNA was extracted. This clonotype has just a few counts.

The sample comprised whole blood. The clonotype was recovered from a female donor in good health. Some clones in this sample may be carry-over from other donors' samples. The V gene is TRBV3-1, the J gene TRBJ2-7; D tentatively fits TRBD1 or TRBD2 (5 bases each). The CDR3 loop is CASSHTARDVQYF. The DNA for the CDR3 is TGTGCCAGCAGCCATACGGCCCGGGACGTGCAGTACTTC.